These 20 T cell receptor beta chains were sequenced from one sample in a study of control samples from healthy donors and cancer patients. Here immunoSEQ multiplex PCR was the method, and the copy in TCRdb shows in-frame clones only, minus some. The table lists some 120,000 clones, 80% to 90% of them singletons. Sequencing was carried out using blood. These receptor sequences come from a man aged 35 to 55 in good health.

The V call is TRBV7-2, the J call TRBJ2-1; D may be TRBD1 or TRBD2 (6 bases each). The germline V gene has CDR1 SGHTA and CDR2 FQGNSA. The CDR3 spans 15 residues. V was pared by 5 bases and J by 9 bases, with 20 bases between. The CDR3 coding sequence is TGTGCCAGCAGCCTAGACGACCTCAGGGGAGGTGAGCAGTTCTTC. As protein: CASSLDDLRGGEQFF.

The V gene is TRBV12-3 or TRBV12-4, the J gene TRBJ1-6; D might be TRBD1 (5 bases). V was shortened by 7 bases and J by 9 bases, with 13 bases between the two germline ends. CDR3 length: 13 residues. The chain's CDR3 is CASTLGRGSPLHF. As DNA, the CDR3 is TGTGCCAGCACCCTTGGAAGGGGTTCACCCCTCCACTTT.

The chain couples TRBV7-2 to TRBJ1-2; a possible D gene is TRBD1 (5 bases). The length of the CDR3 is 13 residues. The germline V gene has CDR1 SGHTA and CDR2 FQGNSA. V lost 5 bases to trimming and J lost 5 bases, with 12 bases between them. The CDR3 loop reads CASSPDRQYGYTF. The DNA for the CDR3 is TGTGCCAGCAGCCCGGACCGACAGTATGGCTACACCTTC.

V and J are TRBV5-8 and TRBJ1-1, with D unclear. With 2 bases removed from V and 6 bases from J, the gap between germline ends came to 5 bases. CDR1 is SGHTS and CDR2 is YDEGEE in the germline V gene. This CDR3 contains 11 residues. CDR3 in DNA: TGTGCCAGCAGCTTCCGGGCTGAAGCTTTCTTT. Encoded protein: CASSFRAEAFF.

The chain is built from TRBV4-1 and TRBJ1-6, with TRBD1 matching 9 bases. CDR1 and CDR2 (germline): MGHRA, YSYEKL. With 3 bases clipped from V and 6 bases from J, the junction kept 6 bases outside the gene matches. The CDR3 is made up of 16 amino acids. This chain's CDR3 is CASSQDRGFSNSPLHF. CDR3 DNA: TGCGCCAGCAGCCAGGACAGGGGCTTTAGTAATTCACCCCTCCACTTT.

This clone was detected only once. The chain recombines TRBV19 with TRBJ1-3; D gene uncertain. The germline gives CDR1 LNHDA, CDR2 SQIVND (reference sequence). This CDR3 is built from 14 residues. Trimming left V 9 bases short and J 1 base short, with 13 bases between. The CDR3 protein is CASLSTGSGNTIYF. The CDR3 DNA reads TGTGCCAGCCTCTCGACCGGGTCTGGAAACACCATATATTTT.

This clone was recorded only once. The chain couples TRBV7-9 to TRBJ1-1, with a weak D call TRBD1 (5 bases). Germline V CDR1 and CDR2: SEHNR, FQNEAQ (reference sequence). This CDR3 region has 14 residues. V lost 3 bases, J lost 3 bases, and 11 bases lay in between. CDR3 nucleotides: TGTGCCAGCAGCTTGAGAGGGGCCGACACTGAAGCTTTCTTT. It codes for CASSLRGADTEAFF.

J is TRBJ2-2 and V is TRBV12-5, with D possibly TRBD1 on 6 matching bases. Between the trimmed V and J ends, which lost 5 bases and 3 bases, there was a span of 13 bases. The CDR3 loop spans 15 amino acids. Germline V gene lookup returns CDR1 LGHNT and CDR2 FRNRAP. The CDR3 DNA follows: TGTGCTAGTGGTCCCGACAGGACCTACACCGGGGAGCTGTTTTTT. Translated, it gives CASGPDRTYTGELFF.

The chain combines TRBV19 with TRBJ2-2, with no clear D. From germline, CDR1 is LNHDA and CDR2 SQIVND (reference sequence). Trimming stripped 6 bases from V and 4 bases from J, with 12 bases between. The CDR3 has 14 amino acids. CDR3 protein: CASRPETTTGELFF. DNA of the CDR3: TGTGCCAGTAGGCCCGAAACGACCACCGGGGAGCTGTTTTTT.

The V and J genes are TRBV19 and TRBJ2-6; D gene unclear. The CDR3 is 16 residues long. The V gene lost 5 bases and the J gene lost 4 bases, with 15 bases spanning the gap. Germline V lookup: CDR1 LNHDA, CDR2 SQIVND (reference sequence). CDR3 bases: TGTGCCAGTAGTCCCCGGCAAGGGCCGGGGGCCAACGTCCTGACTTTC. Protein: CASSPRQGPGANVLTF.

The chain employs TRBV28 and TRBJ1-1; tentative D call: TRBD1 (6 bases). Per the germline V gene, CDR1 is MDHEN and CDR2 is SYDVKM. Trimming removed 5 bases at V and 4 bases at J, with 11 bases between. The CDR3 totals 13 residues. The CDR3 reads CASSIRTATEAFF. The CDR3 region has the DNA TGTGCCAGCAGTATTAGGACAGCCACTGAAGCTTTCTTT.

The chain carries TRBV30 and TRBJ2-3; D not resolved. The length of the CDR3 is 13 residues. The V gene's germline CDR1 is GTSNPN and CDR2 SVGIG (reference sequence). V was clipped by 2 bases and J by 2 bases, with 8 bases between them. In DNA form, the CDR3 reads TGTGCCTGGAGTCCTAGAAACACAGATACGCAGTATTTT. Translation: CAWSPRNTDTQYF.

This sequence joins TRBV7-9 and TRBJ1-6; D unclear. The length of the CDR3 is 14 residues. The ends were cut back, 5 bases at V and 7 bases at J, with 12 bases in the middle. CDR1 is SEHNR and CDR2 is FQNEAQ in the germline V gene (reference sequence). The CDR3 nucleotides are TGTGCCAGCAGCCTGGTCTTATCCAATTCACCCCTCCACTTT. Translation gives CASSLVLSNSPLHF.

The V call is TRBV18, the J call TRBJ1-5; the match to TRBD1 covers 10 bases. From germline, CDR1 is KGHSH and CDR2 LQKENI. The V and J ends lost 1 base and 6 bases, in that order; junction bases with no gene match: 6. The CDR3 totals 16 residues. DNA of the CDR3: TGTGCCAGCTCACCACGGGGACAGGGGAATAGTCAGCCCCAGCATTTT. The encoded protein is CASSPRGQGNSQPQHF.

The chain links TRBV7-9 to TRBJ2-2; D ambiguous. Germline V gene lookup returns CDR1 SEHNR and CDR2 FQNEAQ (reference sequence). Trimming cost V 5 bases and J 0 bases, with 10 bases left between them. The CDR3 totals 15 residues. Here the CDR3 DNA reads TGTGCCAGCAGCACCGTGAGCGCGAACACCGGGGAGCTGTTTTTT. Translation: CASSTVSANTGELFF.

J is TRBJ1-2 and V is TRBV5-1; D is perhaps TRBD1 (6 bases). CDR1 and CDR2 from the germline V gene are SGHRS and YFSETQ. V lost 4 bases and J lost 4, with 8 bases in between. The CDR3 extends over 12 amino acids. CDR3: CASSGDIYGYTF. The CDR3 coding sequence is TGCGCCAGCAGCGGGGACATCTATGGCTACACCTTC.

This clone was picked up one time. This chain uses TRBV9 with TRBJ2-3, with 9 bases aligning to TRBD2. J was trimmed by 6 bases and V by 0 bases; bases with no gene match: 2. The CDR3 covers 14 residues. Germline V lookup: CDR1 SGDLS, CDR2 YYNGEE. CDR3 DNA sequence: TGTGCCAGCAGCGTAGTTACTAGCGGGGATACGCAGTATTTT. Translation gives CASSVVTSGDTQYF. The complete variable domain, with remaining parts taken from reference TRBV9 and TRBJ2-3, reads DSGVTQTPKHLITATGQRVTLRCSPRSGDLSVYWYQQSLDQGLQFLIQYYNGEERAKGNILERFSAQQFPDLHSELNLSSLELGDSALYFCASSVVTSGDTQYFGPGTRLTVL.

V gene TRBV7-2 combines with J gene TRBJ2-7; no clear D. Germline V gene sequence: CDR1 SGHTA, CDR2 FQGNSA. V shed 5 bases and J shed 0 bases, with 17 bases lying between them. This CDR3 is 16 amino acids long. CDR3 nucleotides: TGTGCCAGCAGCCAAGATCCTCGGCCCTACTCCTACGAGCAGTACTTC. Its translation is CASSQDPRPYSYEQYF.

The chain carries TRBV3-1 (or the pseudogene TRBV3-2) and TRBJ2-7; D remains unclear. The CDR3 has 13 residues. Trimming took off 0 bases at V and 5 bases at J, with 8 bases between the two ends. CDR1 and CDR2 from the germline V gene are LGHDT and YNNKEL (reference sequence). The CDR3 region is CASSQEVSDEQYF. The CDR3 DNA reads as TGTGCCAGCAGCCAAGAAGTATCGGACGAGCAGTACTTC.

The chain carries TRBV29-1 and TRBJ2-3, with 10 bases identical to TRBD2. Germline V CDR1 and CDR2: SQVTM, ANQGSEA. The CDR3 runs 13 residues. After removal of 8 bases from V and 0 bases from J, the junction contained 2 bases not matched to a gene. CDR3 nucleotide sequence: TGCAGCTCTAGCGGGGGTAGCACAGATACGCAGTATTTT. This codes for CSSSGGSTDTQYF.